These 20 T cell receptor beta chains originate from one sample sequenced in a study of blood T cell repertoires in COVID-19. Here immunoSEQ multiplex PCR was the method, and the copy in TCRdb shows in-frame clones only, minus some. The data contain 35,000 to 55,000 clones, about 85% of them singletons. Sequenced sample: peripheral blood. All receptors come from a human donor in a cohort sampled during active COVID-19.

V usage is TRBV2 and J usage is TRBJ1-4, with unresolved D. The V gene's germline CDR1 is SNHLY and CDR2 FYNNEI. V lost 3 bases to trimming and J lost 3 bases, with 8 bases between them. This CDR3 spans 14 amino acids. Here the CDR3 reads CASSERSSNEKLFF. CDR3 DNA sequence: TGTGCCAGCAGTGAGAGGAGCTCTAATGAAAAACTGTTTTTT.

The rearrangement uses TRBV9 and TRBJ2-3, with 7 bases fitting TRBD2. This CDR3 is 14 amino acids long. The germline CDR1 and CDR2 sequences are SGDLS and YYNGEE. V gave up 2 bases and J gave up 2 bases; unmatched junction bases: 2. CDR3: CASSVGTITDTQYF. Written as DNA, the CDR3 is TGTGCCAGCAGCGTGGGGACTATCACAGATACGCAGTATTTT.

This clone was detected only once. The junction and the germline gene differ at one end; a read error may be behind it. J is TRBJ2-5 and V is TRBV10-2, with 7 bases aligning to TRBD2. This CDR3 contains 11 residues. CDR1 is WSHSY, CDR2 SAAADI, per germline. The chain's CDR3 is CAARAGEAQYF. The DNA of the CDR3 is TGCGCCGCCCGGGCGGGAGAGGCCCAGTACTTC.

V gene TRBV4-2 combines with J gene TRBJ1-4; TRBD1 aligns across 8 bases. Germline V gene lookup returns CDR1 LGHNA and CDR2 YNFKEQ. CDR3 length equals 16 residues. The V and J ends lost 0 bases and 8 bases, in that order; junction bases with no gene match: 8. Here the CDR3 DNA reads TGTGCCAGCAGCCAAGATCTGGACAGGGAGGGCGAAAAACTGTTTTTT. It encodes CASSQDLDREGEKLFF.

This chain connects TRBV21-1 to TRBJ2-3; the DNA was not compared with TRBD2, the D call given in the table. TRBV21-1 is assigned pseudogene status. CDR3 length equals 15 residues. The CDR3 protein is CASSRVAGCTDTQYF. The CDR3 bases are TGTGCCAGCAGCAGGGTGGCGGGCTGCACAGATACGCAGTATTTT.

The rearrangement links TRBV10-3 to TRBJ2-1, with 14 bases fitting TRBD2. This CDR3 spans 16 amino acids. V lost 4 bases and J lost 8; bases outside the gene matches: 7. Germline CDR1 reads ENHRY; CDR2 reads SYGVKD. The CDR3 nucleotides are TGTGCCATCAGTGGTTCGACTAGCGGGGGGGTCGATGAGCAGTTCTTC. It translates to CAISGSTSGGVDEQFF.

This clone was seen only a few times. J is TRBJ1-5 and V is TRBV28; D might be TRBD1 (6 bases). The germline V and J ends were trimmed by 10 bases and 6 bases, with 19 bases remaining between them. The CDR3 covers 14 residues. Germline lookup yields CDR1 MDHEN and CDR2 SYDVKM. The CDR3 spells CATTGLPETQPQHF. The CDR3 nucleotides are TGTGCCACCACAGGGCTTCCCGAAACTCAGCCCCAGCATTTT.

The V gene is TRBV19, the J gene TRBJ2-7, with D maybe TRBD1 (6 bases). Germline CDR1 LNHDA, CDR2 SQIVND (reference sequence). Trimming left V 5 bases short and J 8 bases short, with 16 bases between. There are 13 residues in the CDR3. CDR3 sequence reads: CASSPRGDRQQYF. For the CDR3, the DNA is TGTGCCAGTAGTCCAAGAGGTGACAGGCAGCAGTACTTC.

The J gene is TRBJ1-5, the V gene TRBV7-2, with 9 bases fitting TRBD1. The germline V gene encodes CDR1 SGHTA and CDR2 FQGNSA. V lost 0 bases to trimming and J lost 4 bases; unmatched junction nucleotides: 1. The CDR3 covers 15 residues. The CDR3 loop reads CASSLAGTGNQPQHF. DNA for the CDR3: TGTGCCAGCAGCTTAGCCGGGACAGGGAATCAGCCCCAGCATTTT.

The CDR3 region is CASSRQGLTDQPQHF. Here the CDR3 DNA reads TGTGCCAGCAGTCGACAGGGTTTGACGGATCAGCCCCAGCATTTT. The gene calls are TRBV6-5 and TRBJ1-5, with 7 nucleotides matching TRBD1. Germline lookup yields CDR1 MNHEY and CDR2 SVGAGI. The CDR3 is made up of 15 amino acids. The J segment lost 5 bases and the V segment lost 5 bases, leaving 9 bases of the junction unmatched.

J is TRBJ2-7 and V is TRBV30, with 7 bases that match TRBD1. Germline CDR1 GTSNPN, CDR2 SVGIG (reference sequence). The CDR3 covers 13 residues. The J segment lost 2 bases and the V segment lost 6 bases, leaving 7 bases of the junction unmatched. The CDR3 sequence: CACYRDSTYEQYF. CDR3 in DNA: TGTGCCTGCTACCGGGACAGCACCTACGAGCAGTACTTC.

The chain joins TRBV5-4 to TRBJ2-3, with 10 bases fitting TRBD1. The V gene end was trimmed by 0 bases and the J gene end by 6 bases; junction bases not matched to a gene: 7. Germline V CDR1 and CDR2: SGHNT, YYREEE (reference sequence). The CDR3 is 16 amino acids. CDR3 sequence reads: CASSLDRTGGSDTQYF. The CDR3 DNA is TGTGCCAGCAGCTTGGACCGGACAGGGGGTTCGGATACGCAGTATTTT.

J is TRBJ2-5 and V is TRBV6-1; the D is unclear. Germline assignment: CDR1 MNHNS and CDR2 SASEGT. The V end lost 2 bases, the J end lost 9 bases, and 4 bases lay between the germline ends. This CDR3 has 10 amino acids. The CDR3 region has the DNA TGTGCCAGCAGTGAACTAGCCCAGTACTTC. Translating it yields CASSELAQYF.

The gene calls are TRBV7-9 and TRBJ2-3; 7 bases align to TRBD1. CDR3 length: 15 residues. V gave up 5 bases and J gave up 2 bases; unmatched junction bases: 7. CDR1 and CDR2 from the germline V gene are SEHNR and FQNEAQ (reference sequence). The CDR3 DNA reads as TGTGCCAGCAGCCGTTCGACAGGGCTCACAGATACGCAGTATTTT. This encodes CASSRSTGLTDTQYF.

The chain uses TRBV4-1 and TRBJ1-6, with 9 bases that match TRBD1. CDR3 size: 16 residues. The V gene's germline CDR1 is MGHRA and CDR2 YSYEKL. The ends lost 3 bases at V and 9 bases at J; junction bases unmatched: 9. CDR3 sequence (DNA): TGCGCCAGCAGCCAGTGGACAGGGGAGCTATTTTCACCCCTCCACTTT. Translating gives CASSQWTGELFSPLHF.

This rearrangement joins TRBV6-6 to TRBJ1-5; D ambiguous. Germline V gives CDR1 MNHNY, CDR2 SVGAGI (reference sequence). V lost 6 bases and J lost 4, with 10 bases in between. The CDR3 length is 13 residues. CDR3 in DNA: TGTGCCAGCAGCACACGCCTGAATCAGCCCCAGCATTTT. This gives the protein CASSTRLNQPQHF.

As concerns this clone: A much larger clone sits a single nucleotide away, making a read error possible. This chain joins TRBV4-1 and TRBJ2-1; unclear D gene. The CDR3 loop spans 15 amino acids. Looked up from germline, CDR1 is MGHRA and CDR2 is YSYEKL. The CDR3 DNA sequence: TGCGCCAGCGGCCAAGCCTCGAGCTCCTACAATGAGCAGTTCTTC. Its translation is CASGQASSSYNEQFF.

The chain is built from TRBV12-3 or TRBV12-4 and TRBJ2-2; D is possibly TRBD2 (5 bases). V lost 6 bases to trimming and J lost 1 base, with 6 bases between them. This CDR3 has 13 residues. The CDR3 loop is CASSGGNTGELFF. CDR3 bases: TGTGCCAGCAGCGGAGGGAACACCGGGGAGCTGTTTTTT.

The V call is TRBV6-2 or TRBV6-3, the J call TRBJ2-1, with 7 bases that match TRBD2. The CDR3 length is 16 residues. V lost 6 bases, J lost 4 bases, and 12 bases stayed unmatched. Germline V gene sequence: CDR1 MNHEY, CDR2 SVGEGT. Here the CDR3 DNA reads TGTGCCAGCAGCCGAACTCGACTAGCAGTTTACAATGAGCAGTTCTTC. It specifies CASSRTRLAVYNEQFF.

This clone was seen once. The CDR3: CASNPTSGGGDTQYF. The CDR3 DNA sequence: TGTGCCAGCAACCCGACTAGCGGGGGCGGGGATACGCAGTATTTT. The rearrangement links TRBV6-5 to TRBJ2-3; 12 nucleotides agree with TRBD2. Germline V CDR1 and CDR2: MNHEY, SVGAGI. The trim removed 7 bases at V and 6 bases at J, leaving 8 bases unmatched. The CDR3 runs 15 residues.